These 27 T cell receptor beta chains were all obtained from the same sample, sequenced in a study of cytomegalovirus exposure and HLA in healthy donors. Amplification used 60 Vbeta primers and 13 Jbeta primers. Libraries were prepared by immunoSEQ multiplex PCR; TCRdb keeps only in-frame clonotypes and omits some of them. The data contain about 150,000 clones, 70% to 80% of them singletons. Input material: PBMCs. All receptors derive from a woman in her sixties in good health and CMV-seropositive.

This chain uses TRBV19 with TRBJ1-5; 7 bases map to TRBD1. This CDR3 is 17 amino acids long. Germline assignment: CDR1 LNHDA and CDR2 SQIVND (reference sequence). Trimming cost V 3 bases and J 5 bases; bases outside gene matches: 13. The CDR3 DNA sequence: TGTGCCAGTAGTATTTTGACAGGGACCCGCGTCTATCAGCCCCAGCATTTT. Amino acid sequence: CASSILTGTRVYQPQHF.

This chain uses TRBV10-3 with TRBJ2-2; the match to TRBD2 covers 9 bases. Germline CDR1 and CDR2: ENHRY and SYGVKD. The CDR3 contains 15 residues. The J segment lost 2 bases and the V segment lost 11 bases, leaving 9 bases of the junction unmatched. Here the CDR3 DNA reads TGTGCCGCCCGCCATAGCGGGAGTAACACCGGGGAGCTGTTTTTT. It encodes CAARHSGSNTGELFF.

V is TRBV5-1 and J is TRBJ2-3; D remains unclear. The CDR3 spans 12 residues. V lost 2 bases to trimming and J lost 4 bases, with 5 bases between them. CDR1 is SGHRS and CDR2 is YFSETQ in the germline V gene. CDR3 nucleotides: TGCGCCAGCAGCTTCACTCCAGATACGCAGTATTTT. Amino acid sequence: CASSFTPDTQYF.

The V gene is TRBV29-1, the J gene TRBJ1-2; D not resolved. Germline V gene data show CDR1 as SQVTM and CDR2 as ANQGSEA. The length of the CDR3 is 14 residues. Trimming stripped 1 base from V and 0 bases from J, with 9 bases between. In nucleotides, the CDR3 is TGCAGCGTTGAAGTTATGGAGGCTAACTATGGCTACACCTTC. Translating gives CSVEVMEANYGYTF.

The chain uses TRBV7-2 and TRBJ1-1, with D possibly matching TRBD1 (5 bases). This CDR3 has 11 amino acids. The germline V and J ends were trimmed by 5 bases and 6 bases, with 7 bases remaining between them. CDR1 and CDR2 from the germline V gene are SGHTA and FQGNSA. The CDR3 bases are TGTGCCAGCAGCCTACAGGCTGAAGCTTTCTTT. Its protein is CASSLQAEAFF.

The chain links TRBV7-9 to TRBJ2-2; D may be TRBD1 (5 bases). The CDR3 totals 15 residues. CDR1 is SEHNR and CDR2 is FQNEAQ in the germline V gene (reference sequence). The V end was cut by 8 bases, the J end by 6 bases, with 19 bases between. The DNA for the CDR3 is TGTGCCAGCGCCCCCCCGCAGGGTCTCGCCGGGGAGCTGTTTTTT. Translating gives CASAPPQGLAGELFF.

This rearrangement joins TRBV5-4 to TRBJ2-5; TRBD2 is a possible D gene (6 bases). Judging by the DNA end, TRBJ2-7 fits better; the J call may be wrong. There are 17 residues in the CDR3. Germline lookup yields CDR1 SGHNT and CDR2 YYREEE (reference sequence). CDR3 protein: CASSVGMRGGSEGEQYF. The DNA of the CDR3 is TGTGCCAGCAGCGTGGGCATGAGGGGAGGTTCAGAGGGCGAGCAGTACTTC.

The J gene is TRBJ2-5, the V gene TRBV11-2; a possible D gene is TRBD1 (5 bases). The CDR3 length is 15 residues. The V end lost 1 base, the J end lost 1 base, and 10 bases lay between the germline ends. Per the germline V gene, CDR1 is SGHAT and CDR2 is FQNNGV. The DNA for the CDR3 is TGTGCCAGCAGCTTAGGACAGAGAGGCCAAGAGACCCAGTACTTC. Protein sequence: CASSLGQRGQETQYF.

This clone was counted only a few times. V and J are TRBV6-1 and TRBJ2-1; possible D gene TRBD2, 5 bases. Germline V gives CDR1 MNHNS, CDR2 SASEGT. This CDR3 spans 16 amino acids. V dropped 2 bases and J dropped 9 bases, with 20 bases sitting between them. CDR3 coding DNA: TGTGCCAGCAGTGAACAAGGACCCACCCTGGCGGGTGAGCAGTTCTTC. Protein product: CASSEQGPTLAGEQFF.

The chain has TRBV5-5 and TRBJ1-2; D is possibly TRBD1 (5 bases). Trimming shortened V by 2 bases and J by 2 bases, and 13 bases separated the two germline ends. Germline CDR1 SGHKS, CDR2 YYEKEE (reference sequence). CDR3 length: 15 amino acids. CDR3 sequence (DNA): TGTGCCAGCAGCTTTGGCGGGGACGCGAACTATGGCTACACCTTC. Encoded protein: CASSFGGDANYGYTF.

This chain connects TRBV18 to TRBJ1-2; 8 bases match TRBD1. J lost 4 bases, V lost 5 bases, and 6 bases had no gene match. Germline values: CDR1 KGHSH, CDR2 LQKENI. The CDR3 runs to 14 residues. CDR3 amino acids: CASSSAGTGYGYTF. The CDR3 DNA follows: TGTGCCAGCTCAAGCGCCGGGACAGGCTATGGCTACACCTTC.

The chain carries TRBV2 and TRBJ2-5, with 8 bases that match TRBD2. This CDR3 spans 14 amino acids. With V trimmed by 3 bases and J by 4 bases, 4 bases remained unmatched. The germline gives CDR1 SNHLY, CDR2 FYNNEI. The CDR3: CASSDNLAGETQYF. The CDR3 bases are TGTGCCAGCAGTGATAACCTAGCGGGAGAGACCCAGTACTTC.

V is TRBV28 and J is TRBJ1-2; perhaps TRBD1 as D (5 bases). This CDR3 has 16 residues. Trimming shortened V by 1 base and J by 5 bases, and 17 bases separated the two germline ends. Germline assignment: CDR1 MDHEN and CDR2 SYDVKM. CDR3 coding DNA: TGTGCCAGCAGTTTATCCCGGGGGGGGATGGGGTATGGCTACACCTTC. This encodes CASSLSRGGMGYGYTF.

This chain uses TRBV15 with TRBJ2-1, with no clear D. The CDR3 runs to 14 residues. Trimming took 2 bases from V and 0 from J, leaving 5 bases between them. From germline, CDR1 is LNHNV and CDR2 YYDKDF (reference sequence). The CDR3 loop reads CATSRTSSYNEQFF. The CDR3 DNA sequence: TGTGCCACCAGCAGAACCAGCTCCTACAATGAGCAGTTCTTC. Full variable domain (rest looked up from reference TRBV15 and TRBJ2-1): DAMVIQNPRYQVTQFGKPVTLSCSQTLNHNVMYWYQQKSSQAPKLLFHYYDKDFNNEADTPDNFQSRRPNTSFCFLDIRSPGLGDTAMYLCATSRTSSYNEQFFGPGTRLTVL.

Here the CDR3 reads CASSTQGDTEAFF. The CDR3 bases are TGTGCCAGCAGTACCCAGGGGGACACTGAAGCTTTCTTT. V and J are TRBV7-8 and TRBJ1-1; TRBD1 matches at 7 bases. Germline CDR1 and CDR2: SGHVS and FQNEAQ. The CDR3 has 13 residues. The V and J ends lost 6 bases and 3 bases, in that order; junction bases with no gene match: 4.

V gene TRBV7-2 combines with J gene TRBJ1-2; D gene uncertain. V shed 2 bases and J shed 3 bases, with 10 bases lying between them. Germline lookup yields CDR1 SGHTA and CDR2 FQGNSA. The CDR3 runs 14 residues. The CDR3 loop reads CASSLSVGDYGYTF. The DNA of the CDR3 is TGTGCCAGCAGCTTAAGTGTCGGAGACTATGGCTACACCTTC.

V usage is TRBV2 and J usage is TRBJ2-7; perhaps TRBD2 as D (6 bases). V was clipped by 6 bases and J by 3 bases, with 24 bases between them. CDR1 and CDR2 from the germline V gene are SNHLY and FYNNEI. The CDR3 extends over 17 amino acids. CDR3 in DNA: TGTGCCAGCAGGGGTACCGGGGGAGGCGGAGGGGTCTACGAGCAGTACTTC. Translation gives CASRGTGGGGGVYEQYF.

The CDR3 loop is CASSNRDSPNQPQHF. CDR3 bases: TGTGCCAGCAGCAACCGGGACAGCCCTAATCAGCCCCAGCATTTT. J is TRBJ1-5 and V is TRBV5-8, with 7 bases that match TRBD1. The CDR3 covers 15 residues. V trimming: 4 bases; J trimming: 4 bases; junction bases outside the gene matches: 8. CDR1 is SGHTS and CDR2 is YDEGEE in the germline V gene.

The DNA of the CDR3 is TGTGCCAGCTGTTACGGAACGGGAGTAGGAGAGACCCAGTACTTC. Its translation: CASCYGTGVGETQYF. This chain links TRBV7-9 with TRBJ2-5; D may be TRBD2 (6 bases). V was cut by 8 bases and J by 4 bases, with 20 bases left in between. Germline values: CDR1 SEHNR, CDR2 FQNEAQ (reference sequence). This CDR3 is built from 15 residues.

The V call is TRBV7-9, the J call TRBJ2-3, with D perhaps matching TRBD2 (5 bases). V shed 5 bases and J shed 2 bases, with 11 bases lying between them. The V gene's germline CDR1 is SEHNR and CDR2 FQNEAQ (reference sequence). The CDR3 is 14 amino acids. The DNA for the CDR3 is TGTGCCAGCAGCCCGACTATGTCCACAGATACGCAGTATTTT. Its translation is CASSPTMSTDTQYF.

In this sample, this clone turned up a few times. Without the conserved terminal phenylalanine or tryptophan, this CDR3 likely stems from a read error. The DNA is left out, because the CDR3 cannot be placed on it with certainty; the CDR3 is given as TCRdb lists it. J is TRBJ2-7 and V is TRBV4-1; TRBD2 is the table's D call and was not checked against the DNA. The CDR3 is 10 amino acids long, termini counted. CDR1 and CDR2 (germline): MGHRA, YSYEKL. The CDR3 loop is CASSSENEQG.

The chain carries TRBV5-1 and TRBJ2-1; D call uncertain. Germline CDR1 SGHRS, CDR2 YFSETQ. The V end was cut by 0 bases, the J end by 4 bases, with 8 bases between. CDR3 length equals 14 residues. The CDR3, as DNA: TGCGCCAGCAGCTTGGTAGAGCTATACAATGAGCAGTTCTTC. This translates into CASSLVELYNEQFF.

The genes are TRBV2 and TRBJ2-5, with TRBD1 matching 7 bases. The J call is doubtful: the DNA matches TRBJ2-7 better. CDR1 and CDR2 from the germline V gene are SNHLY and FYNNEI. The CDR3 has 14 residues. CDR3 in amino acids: CASRGQLSSYEQYF. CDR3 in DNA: TGTGCCAGCAGGGGACAGTTAAGCTCCTACGAGCAGTACTTC.

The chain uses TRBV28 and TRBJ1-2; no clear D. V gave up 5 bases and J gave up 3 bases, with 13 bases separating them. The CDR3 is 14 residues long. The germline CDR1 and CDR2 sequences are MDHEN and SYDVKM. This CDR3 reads CASSLPGGDYGYTF. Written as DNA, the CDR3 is TGTGCCAGCAGTCTCCCGGGCGGGGACTATGGCTACACCTTC.

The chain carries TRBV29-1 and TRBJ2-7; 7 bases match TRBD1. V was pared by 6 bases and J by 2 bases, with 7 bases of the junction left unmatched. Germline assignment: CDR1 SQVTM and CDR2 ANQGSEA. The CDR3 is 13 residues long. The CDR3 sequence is CSVALGTAYEQYF. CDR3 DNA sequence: TGCAGCGTAGCCCTTGGGACAGCCTACGAGCAGTACTTC.

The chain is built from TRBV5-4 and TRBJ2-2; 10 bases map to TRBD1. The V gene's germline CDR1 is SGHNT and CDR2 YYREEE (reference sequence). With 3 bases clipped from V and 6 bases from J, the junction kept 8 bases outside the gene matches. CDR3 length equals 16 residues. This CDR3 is CASSSSGTGVAGELFF. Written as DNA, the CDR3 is TGTGCCAGCAGCTCCTCCGGGACAGGGGTCGCCGGGGAGCTGTTTTTT.

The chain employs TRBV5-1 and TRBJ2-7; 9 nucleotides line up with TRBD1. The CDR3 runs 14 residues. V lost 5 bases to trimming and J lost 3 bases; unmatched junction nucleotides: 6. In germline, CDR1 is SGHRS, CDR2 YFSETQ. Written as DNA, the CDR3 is TGCGCCAGCAGTCGGGACAGGGCTTTCTACGAGCAGTACTTC. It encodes CASSRDRAFYEQYF.